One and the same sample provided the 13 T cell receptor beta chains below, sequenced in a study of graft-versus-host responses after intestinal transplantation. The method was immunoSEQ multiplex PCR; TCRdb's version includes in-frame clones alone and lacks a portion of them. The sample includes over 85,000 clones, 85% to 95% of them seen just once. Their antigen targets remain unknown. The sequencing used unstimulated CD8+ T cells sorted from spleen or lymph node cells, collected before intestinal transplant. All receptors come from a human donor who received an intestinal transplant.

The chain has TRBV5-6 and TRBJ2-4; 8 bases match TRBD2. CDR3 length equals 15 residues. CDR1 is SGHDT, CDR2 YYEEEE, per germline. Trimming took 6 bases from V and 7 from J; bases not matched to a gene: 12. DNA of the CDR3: TGTGCCAGCACCACCGCAGCGGGAGCGATGAACATTCAGTACTTC. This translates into CASTTAAGAMNIQYF.

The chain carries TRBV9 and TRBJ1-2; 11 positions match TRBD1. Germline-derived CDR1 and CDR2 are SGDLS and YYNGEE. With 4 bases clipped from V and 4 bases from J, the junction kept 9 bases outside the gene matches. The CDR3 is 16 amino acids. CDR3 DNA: TGTGCCAGCAGCCCTTCAGGACAGGGGGCGTTCTATGGCTACACCTTC. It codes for CASSPSGQGAFYGYTF.

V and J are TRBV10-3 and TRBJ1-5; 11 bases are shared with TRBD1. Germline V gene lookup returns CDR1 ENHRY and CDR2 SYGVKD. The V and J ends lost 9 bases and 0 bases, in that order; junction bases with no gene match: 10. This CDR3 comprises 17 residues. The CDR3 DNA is TGTGCCATACTAAGACGGGACAGGGGGTATAGCAATCAGCCCCAGCATTTT. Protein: CAILRRDRGYSNQPQHF.

Here the CDR3 DNA reads TGTGCCAGCAGCTTAGATCCACAAGAGACCCAGTACTTC. Its translation is CASSLDPQETQYF. V is TRBV11-1 and J is TRBJ2-5; D unresolved. Germline CDR1 and CDR2: SGHAT and FQDESV (reference sequence). V was clipped by 1 base and J by 2 bases, with 5 bases between them. The CDR3 is 13 residues long. Together with reference TRBV11-1 and TRBJ2-5, the CDR3 gives the full variable domain: EAEVAQSPRYKITEKSQAVAFWCDPISGHATLYWYRQILGQGPELLVQFQDESVVDDSQLPKDRFSAERLKGVDSTLKIQPAELGDSAMYLCASSLDPQETQYFGPGTRLLVL.

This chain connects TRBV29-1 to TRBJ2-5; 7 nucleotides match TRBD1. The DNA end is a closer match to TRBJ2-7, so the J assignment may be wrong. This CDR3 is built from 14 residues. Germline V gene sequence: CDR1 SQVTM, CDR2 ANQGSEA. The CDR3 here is CSVEDPTGSYEQYF. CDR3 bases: TGCAGCGTTGAAGATCCGACAGGGTCCTACGAGCAGTACTTC.

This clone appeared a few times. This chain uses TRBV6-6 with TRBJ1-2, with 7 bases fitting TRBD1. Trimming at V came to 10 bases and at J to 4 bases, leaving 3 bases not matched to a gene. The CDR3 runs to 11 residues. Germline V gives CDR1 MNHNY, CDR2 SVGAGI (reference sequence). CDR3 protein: CAIWDSYGYTF. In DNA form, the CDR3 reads TGTGCCATATGGGACAGCTATGGCTACACCTTC.

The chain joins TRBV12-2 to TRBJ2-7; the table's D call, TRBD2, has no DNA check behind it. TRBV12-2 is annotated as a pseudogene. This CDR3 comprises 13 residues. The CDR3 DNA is TGTGCAAGTCGCTCCGGGGGGTTGGGCCCTCAGTACTTC. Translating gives CASRSGGLGPQYF.

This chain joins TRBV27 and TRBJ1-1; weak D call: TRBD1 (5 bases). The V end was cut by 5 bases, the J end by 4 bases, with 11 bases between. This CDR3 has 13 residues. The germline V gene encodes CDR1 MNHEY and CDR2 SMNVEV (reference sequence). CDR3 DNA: TGTGCCAGCAGTCAGGGTTTGGGCACTGAAGCTTTCTTT. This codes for CASSQGLGTEAFF.

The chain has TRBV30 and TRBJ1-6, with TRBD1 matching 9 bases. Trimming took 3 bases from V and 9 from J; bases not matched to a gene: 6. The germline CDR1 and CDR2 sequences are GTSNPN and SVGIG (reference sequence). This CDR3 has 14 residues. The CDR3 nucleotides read TGTGCCTGGAGCGCCGGGACAGGGTCTTCACCCCTCCACTTT. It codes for CAWSAGTGSSPLHF. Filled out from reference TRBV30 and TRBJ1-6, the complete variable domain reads SQTIHQWPATLVQPVGSPLSLECTVEGTSNPNLYWYRQAAGRGLQLLFYSVGIGQISSEVPQNLSASRPQDRQFILSSKKLLLSDSGFYLCAWSAGTGSSPLHFGNGTRLTVT.

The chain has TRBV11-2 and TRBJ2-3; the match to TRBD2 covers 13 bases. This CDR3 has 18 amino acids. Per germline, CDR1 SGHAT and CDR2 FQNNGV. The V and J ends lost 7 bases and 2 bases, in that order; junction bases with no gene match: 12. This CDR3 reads CASNQGGLAGVITDTQYF. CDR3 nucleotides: TGTGCCAGCAACCAGGGCGGACTAGCGGGGGTAATCACAGATACGCAGTATTTT.

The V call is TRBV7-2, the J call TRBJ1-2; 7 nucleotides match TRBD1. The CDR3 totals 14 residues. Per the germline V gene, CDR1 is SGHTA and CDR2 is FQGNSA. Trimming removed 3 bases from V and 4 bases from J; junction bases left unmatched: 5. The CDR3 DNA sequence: TGTGCCAGCAGCTTCGGGACAGCTAGCTATGGCTACACCTTC. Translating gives CASSFGTASYGYTF.

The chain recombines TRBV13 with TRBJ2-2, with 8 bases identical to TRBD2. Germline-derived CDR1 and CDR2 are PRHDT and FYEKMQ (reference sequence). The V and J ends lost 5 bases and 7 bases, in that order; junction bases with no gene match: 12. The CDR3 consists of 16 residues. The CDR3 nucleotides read TGTGCCAGCAGCCTCTCTCCGGGACTAGGGAACGGGGAGCTGTTTTTT. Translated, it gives CASSLSPGLGNGELFF.

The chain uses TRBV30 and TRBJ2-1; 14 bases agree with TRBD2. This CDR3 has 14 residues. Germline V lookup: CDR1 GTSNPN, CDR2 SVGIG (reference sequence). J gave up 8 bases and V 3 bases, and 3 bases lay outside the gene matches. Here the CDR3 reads CAWRPGLAGDEQFF. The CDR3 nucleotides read TGTGCCTGGAGGCCGGGACTAGCGGGAGATGAGCAGTTCTTC.